This TCR beta chain was recorded in a study of radiation and T cells in renal cell carcinoma. Across the whole study: Nephrectomy followed 15 Gy stereotactic body radiation by 4 weeks. The study's findings and limits: Baseline intratumoral clonotype presence is unknown without pretreatment biopsies. In blood, top tumor clones expanded by 2 weeks, shrinking by 4.

A remark on this clone: Antigen: not known.

The germline V gene encodes CDR1 SGDLS and CDR2 YYNGEE. Germline trimming cut 4 bases from V and 3 bases from J; bases unmatched to any gene: 4. This CDR3 is built from 16 residues. The table came from immunoSEQ multiplex PCR; TCRdb's copy has only in-frame clones and leaves some out. Of some 75,000 clones in the sample, roughly 82% were seen once. Indicated time point: blood 2 weeks post-SBRT. Described treatment: 15 Gy SBRT to primary tumor, nephrectomy 4 weeks later. The TCR comes from a man aged 60 to 69 with renal cell carcinoma. Source: blood, taken from a patient whose treatment included radiotherapy and nephrectomy. This chain joins TRBV9 and TRBJ2-3; TRBD2 matches 14 bases. This chain's CDR3 is CASSMTSGRATDTQYF. The CDR3 DNA follows: TGTGCCAGCAGCATGACTAGCGGGAGGGCGACAGATACGCAGTATTTT.